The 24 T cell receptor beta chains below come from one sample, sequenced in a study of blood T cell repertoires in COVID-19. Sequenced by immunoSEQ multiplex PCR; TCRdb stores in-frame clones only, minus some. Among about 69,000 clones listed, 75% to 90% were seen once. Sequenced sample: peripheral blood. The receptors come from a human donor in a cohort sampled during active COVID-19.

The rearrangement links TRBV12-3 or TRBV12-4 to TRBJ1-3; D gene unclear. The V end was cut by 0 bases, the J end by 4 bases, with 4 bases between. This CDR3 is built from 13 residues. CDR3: CASSLAAGNTIYF. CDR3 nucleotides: TGTGCCAGCAGTTTAGCTGCGGGAAACACCATATATTTT.

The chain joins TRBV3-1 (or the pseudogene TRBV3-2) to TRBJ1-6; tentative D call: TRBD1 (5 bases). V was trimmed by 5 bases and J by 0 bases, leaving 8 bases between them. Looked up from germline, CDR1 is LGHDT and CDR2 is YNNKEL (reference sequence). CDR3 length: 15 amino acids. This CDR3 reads CASSDSVSYNSPLHF. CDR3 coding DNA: TGTGCCAGCAGCGACAGCGTCTCCTATAATTCACCCCTCCACTTT.

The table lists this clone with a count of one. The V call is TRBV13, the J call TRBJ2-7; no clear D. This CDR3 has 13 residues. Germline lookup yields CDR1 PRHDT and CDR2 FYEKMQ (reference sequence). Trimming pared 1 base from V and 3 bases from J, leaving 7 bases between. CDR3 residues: CASSLDGSYEQYF. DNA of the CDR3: TGTGCCAGCAGCTTAGATGGTAGCTACGAGCAGTACTTC.

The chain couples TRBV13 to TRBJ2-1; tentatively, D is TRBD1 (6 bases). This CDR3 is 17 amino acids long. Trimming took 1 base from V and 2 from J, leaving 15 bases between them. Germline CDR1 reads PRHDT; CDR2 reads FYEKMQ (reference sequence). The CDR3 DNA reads TGTGCCAGCAGCTTAGCCCTAGAGAGGGGGACCTACAATGAGCAGTTCTTC. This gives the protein CASSLALERGTYNEQFF. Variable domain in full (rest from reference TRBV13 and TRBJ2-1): AAGVIQSPRHLIKEKRETATLKCYPIPRHDTVYWYQQGPGQDPQFLISFYEKMQSDKGSIPDRFSAQQFSDYHSELNMSSLELGDSALYFCASSLALERGTYNEQFFGPGTRLTVL.

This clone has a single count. The CDR3 bases are TGTGCCAGCAGTGAATGGAGGAGGGAACAAGAGACCCAGTACTTC. Amino acid sequence: CASSEWRREQETQYF. This rearrangement joins TRBV25-1 to TRBJ2-5; D might be TRBD2 (6 bases). Germline V lookup: CDR1 MGHDK, CDR2 SYGVNS. The CDR3 contains 15 residues. V shed 1 base and J shed 2 bases, with 11 bases lying between them.

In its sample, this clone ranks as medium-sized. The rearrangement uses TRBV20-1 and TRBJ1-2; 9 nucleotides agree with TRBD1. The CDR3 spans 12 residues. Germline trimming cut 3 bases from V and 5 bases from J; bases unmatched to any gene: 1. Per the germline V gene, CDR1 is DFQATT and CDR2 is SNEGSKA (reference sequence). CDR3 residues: CSASGTGYGYTF. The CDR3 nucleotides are TGCAGTGCTAGTGGGACAGGGTATGGCTACACCTTC.

CDR3 region: CASSMRSRDTQYF. The CDR3 coding sequence is TGTGCCAGTAGTATGCGGTCTCGAGATACGCAGTATTTT. This chain uses TRBV19 with TRBJ2-3; no clear D gene. CDR3 length: 13 amino acids. Germline lookup yields CDR1 LNHDA and CDR2 SQIVND (reference sequence). The V end was cut by 3 bases, the J end by 5 bases, with 9 bases between.

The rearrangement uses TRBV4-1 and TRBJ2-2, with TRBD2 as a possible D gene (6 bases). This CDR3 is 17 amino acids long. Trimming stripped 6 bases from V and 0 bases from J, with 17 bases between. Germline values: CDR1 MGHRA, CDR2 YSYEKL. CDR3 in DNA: TGCGCCAGCAGACTAGCCCACGGGGCACCGAACACCGGGGAGCTGTTTTTT. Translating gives CASRLAHGAPNTGELFF.

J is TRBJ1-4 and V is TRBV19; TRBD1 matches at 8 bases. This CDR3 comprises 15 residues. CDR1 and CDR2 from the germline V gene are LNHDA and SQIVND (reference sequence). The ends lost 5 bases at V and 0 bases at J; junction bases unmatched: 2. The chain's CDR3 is CASSQDRATNEKLFF. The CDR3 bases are TGTGCCAGTAGTCAGGACAGGGCAACTAATGAAAAACTGTTTTTT.

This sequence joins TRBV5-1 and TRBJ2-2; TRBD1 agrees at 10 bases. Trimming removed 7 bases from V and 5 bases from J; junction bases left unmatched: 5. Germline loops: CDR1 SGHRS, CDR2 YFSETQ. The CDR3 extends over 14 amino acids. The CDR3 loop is CASVRTGGTGELFF. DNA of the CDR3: TGCGCCAGCGTAAGGACAGGGGGAACCGGGGAGCTGTTTTTT.

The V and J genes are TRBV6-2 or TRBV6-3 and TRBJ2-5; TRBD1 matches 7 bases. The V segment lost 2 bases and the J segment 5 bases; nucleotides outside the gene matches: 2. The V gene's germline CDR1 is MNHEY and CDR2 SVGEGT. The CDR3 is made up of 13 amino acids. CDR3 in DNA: TGTGCCAGCAGTTACAGGGGGCCGGAGACCCAGTACTTC. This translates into CASSYRGPETQYF.

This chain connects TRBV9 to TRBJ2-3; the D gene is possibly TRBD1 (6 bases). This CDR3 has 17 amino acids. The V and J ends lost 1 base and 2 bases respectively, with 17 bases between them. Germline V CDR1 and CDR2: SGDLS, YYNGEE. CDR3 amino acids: CASSVSSSQGYTDTQYF. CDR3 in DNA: TGTGCCAGCAGCGTATCCTCTTCACAGGGATACACAGATACGCAGTATTTT.

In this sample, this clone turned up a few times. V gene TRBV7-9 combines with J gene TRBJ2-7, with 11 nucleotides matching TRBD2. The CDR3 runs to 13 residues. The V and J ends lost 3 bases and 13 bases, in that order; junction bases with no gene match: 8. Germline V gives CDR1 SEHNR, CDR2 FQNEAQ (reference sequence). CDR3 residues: CASSFSTSGGFYF. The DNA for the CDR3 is TGTGCCAGCAGCTTCTCCACTAGCGGGGGCTTCTACTTC.

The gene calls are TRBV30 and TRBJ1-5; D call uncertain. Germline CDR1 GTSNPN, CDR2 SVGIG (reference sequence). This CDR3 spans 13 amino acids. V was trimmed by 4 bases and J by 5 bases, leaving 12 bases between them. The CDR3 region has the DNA TGTGCCTGGAATCGGGAAACCCATCAGCCCCAGCATTTT. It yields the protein CAWNRETHQPQHF.

DNA of the CDR3: TGTGCCATCAGTGAGTCGATTCCGGGACTAGCGGGAATACTCTCTGGGGCCAACGTCCTGACTTTC. The encoded protein is CAISESIPGLAGILSGANVLTF. The chain recombines TRBV10-3 with TRBJ2-6; 13 bases are a match to TRBD2. CDR1 ENHRY and CDR2 SYGVKD come from the germline V gene. CDR3 length: 22 residues. J lost 0 bases, V lost 0 bases, and 11 bases had no gene match.

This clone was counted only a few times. The CDR3 protein is CASSLGGQRQETQYF. The CDR3 DNA sequence: TGTGCCAGCAGCTTAGGGGGACAGAGACAAGAGACCCAGTACTTC. The rearrangement links TRBV11-3 to TRBJ2-5; TRBD1 aligns across 7 bases. CDR3 size: 15 residues. The germline V gene encodes CDR1 SGHNT and CDR2 YENEEA. Unmatched junction bases numbered 4, after V lost 1 base and J lost 2 bases.

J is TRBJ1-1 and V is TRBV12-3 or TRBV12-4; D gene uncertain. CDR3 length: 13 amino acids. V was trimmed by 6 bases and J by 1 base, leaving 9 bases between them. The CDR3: CASSPGGNTEAFF. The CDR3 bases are TGTGCCAGCAGCCCCGGCGGGAACACTGAAGCTTTCTTT.

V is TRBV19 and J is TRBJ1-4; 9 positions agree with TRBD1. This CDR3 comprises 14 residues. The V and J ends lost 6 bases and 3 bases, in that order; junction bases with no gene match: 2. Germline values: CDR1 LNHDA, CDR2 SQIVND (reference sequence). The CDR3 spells CASRGQGANEKLFF. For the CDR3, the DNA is TGTGCCAGTAGGGGACAGGGAGCTAATGAAAAACTGTTTTTT. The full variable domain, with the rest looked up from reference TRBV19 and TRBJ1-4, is DGGITQSPKYLFRKEGQNVTLSCEQNLNHDAMYWYRQDPGQGLRLIYYSQIVNDFQKGDIAEGYSVSREKKESFPLTVTSAQKNPTAFYLCASRGQGANEKLFFGSGTQLSVL.

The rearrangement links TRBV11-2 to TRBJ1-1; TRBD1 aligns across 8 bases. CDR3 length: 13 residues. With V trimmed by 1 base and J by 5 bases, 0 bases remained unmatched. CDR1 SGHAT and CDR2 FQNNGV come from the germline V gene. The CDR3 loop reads CASSLGQGTEAFF. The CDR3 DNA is TGTGCCAGCAGCTTAGGACAGGGGACTGAAGCTTTCTTT. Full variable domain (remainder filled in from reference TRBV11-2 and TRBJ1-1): EAGVAQSPRYKIIEKRQSVAFWCNPISGHATLYWYQQILGQGPKLLIQFQNNGVVDDSQLPKDRFSAERLKGVDSTLKIQPAKLEDSAVYLCASSLGQGTEAFFGQGTRLTVV.

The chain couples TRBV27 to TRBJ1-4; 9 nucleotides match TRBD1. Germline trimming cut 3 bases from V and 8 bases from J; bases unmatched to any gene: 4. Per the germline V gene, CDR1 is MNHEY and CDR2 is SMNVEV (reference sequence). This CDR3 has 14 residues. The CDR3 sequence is CASSFGTGREKLFF. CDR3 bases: TGTGCCAGCAGTTTTGGGACAGGGAGGGAAAAACTGTTTTTT.

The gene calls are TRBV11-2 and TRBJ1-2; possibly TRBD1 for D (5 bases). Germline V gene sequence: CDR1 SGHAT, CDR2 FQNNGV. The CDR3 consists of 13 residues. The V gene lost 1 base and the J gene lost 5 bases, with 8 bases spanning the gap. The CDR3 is CASSLVQGYGYTF. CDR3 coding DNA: TGTGCCAGCAGCTTAGTCCAGGGATATGGCTACACCTTC. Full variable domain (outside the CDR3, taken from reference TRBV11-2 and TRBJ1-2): EAGVAQSPRYKIIEKRQSVAFWCNPISGHATLYWYQQILGQGPKLLIQFQNNGVVDDSQLPKDRFSAERLKGVDSTLKIQPAKLEDSAVYLCASSLVQGYGYTFGSGTRLTVV.

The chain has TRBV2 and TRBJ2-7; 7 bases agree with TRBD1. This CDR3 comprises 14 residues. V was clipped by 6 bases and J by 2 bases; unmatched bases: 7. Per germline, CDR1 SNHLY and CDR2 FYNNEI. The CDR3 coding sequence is TGTGCCAGCAGGTGGGACAGCTTAACCTACGAGCAGTACTTC. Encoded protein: CASRWDSLTYEQYF. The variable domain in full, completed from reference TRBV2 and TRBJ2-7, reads EPEVTQTPSHQVTQMGQEVILRCVPISNHLYFYWYRQILGQKVEFLVSFYNNEISEKSEIFDDQFSVERPDGSNFTLKIRSTKLEDSAMYFCASRWDSLTYEQYFGPGTRLTVT.

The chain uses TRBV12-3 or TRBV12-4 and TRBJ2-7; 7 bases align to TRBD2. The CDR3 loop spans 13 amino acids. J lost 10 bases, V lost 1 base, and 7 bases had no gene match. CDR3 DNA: TGTGCCAGCAGTTTAGGTAGCGGGTTCGCCCAGTACTTC. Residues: CASSLGSGFAQYF.

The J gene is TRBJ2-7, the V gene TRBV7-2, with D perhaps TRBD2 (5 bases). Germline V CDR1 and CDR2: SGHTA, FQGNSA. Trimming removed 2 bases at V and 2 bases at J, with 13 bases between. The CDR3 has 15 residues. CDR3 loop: CASSLQASSAYEQYF. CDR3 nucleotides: TGTGCCAGCAGCTTACAGGCTAGCAGCGCCTACGAGCAGTACTTC.